The rows below give T cell receptor beta chains drawn from one sample of a study of T cells in Graves' hyperthyroidism and ophthalmopathy. One entry per CDR3 protein results from TCRdb running MiXCR on the multiplex PCR reads. The table lists around 380,000 distinct CDR3 sequences, roughly 13% of them singletons. Sequences were obtained from blood. All receptors derive from a man between 25 and 39 years old with Graves' hyperthyroidism that later progressed to Graves' ophthalmopathy. Each CDR3 is given with its conserved first and last residue. D genes are given only for firm matches.

V gene	CDR3 length	J gene	D gene	CDR3 protein
TRBV6-5	14	TRBJ2-2	-	CASSVRGGSGELFF
TRBV11-2	15	TRBJ2-2	-	CASSLDRVYTGELFF
TRBV10-3	13	TRBJ1-1	-	CAISLSANTEAFF
TRBV9	14	TRBJ2-7	TRBD1	CASSEQGASYEQYF
TRBV20-1	13	TRBJ2-7	-	CSARAPANYEQYF
TRBV5-1	16	TRBJ2-2	TRBD2	CASSSEPGLASGELFF
TRBV20-1	14	TRBJ2-4	TRBD1	CSARHRGWENIQYF
TRBV5-1	15	TRBJ2-2	TRBD1	CASSMQGAGTGELFF
TRBV28	16	TRBJ2-1	-	CASSSPRGHSSLEQFF
TRBV6-1	17	TRBJ2-2	TRBD1	CASSHRDRVGGPGELFF
TRBV20-1	14	TRBJ1-5	-	CSASSGVGWQPQHF
TRBV11-2	14	TRBJ1-1	-	CASSLESRHTEAFF
TRBV28	15	TRBJ2-6	TRBD1	CASGTASSGANVLTF
TRBV11-2	14	TRBJ2-3	-	CASGLGAITDTQYF
TRBV19	15	TRBJ1-5	-	CASSRQDSSNQPQHF
TRBV6-1	14	TRBJ1-5	-	CASSEASLQWPQHF
TRBV6-1	15	TRBJ1-1	-	CASRNDRPLNTEAFF
TRBV29-1	13	TRBJ1-3	-	CSVLGASGNTIYF
TRBV7-6	14	TRBJ1-5	-	CASSSSSEDQPQHF
TRBV6-1	14	TRBJ2-3	-	CASSLQLSTDTQYF
TRBV12-3/TRBV12-4	13	TRBJ2-3	-	CASSLRYTDTQYF
TRBV7-9	10	TRBJ2-2	-	CASSFEELFF
TRBV7-9	19	TRBJ2-1	TRBD2	CASSLALGLAEYSYNEQFF